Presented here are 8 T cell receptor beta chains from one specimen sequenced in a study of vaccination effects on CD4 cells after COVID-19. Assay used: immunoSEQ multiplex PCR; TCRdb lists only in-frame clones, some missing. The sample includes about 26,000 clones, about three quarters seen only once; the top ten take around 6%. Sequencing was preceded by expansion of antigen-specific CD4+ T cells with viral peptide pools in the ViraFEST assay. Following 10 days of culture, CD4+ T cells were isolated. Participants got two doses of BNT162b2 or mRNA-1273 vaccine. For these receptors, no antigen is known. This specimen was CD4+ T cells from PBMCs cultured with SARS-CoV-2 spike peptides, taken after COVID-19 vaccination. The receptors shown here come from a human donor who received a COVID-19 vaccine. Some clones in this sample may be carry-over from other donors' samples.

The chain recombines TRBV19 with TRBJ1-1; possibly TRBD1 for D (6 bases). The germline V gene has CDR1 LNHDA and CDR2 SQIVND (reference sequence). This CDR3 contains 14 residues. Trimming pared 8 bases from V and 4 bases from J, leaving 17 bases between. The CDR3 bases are TGTGCCAGTTCGTCAGACAGGCTCCTCACTGAAGCTTTCTTT. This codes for CASSSDRLLTEAFF.

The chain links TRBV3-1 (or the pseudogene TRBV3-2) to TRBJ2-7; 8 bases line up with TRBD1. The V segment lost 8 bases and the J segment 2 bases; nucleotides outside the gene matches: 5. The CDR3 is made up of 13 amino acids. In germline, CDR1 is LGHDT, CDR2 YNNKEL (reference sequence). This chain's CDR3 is CASGTGMAYEQYF. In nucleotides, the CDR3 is TGTGCCAGCGGGACAGGTATGGCCTACGAGCAGTACTTC.

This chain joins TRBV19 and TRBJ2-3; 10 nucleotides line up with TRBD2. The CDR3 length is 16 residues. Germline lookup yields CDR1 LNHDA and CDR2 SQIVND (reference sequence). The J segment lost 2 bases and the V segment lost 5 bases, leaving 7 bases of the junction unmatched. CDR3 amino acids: CASSRLAGAYTDTQYF. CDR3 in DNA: TGTGCCAGTAGTCGGCTAGCGGGGGCCTACACAGATACGCAGTATTTT.

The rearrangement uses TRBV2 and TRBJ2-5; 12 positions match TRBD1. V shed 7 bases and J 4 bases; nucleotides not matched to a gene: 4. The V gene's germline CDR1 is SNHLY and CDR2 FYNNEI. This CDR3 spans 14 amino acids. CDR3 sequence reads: CASTWDRGRETQYF. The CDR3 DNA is TGTGCCAGCACCTGGGACAGGGGGCGAGAGACCCAGTACTTC.

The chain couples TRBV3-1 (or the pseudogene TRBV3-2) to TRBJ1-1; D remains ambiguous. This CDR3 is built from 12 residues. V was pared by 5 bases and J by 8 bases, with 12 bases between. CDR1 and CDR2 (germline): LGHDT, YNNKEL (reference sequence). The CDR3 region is CASSSGPGEAFF. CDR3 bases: TGTGCCAGCAGCTCTGGGCCCGGGGAAGCTTTCTTT.

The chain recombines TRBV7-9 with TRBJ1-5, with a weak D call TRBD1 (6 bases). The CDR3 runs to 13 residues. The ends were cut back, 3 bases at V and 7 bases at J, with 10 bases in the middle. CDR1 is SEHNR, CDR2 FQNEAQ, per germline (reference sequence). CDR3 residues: CASSLGGGQPQHF. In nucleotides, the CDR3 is TGTGCCAGCAGCTTGGGAGGGGGGCAGCCCCAGCATTTT.

CDR3 loop: CASSIALMYGYTF. In DNA, the CDR3 is TGTGCCAGTAGTATTGCACTGATGTATGGCTACACCTTC. The chain couples TRBV19 to TRBJ1-2; D is unclear. Trimming pared 3 bases from V and 5 bases from J, leaving 10 bases between. The CDR3 covers 13 residues. Germline-derived CDR1 and CDR2 are LNHDA and SQIVND (reference sequence).

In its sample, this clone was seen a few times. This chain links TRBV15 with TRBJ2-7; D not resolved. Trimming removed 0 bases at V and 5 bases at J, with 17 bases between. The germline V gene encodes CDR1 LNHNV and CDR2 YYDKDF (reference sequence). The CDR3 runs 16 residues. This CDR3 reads CATSREYTYTRDEQYV. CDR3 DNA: TGTGCCACCAGCAGAGAATATACCTACACTCGGGACGAGCAGTACGTC.